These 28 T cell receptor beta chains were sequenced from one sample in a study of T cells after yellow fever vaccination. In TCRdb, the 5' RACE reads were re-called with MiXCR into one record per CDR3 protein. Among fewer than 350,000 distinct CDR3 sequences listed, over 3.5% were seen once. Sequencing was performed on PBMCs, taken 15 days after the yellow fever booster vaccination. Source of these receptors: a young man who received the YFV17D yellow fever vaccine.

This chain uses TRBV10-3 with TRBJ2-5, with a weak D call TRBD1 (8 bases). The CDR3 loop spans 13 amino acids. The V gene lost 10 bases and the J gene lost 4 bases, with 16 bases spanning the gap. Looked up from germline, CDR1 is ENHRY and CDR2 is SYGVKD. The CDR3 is CATTGGGRETQYF. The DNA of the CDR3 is TGTGCCACCACAGGGGGGGGGCGAGAGACCCAGTACTTC.

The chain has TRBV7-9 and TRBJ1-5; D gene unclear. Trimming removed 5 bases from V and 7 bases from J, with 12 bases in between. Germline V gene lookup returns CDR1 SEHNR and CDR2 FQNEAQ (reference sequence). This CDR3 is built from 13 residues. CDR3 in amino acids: CASSLQSGQPQHF. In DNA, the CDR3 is TGTGCCAGCAGCCTTCAAAGCGGGCAGCCCCAGCATTTT.

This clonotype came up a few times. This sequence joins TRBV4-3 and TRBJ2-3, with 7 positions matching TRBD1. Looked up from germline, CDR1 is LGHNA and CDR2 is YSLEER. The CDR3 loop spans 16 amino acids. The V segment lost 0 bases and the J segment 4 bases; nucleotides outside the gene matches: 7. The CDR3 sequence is CASSQEVEGGPDTQYF. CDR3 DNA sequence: TGCGCCAGCAGCCAAGAGGTGGAAGGGGGCCCAGATACGCAGTATTTT.

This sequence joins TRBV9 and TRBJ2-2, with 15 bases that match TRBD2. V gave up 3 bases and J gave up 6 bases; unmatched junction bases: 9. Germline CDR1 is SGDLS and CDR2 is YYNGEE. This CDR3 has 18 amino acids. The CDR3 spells CASSATVGTSGGSGELFF. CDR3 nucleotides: TGTGCCAGCAGCGCAACCGTGGGGACTAGCGGGGGGTCCGGGGAGCTGTTTTTT.

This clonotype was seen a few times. The CDR3 DNA reads TGCAGTGCTAGAGATCGGGTAGCGGGGCCTCAAGAGACCCAGTACTTC. This sequence encodes CSARDRVAGPQETQYF. The rearrangement joins TRBV20-1 to TRBJ2-5, with TRBD2 matching over 8 bases. The CDR3 runs 16 residues. V dropped 0 bases and J dropped 2; count of bases not matched to a gene: 8. Germline V gives CDR1 DFQATT, CDR2 SNEGSKA (reference sequence).

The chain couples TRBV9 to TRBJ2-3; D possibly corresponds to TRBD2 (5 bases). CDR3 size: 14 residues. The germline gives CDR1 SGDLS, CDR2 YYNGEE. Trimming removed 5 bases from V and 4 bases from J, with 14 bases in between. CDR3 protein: CASRTSEGADTQYF. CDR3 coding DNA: TGTGCCAGCAGAACTAGTGAGGGTGCAGATACGCAGTATTTT.

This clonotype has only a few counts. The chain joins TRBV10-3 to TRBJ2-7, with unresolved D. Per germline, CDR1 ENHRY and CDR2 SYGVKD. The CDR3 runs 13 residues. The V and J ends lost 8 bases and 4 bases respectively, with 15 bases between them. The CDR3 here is CAICLGLGYEQYF. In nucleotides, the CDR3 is TGTGCCATCTGCTTGGGGTTGGGATACGAGCAGTACTTC.

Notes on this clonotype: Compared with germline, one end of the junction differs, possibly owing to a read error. In DNA form, the CDR3 reads TGTGCCAGCAGTTACTCAACCCCGGGACAGCCTATTTACTTC. As protein: CASSYSTPGQPIYF. V usage is TRBV6-5 and J usage is TRBJ1-2; TRBD1 matches at 7 bases. This CDR3 spans 14 amino acids. In germline, CDR1 is MNHEY, CDR2 SVGAGI.

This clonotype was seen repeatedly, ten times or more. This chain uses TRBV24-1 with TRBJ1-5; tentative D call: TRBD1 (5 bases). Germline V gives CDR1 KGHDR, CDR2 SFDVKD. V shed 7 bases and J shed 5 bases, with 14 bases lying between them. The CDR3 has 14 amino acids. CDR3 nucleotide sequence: TGTGCCACCAGCGGTTCAGGGTGGGATCAGCCCCAGCATTTT. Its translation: CATSGSGWDQPQHF.

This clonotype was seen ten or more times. The CDR3 region is CATSDWGGDTQYF. As DNA, the CDR3 is TGTGCCACCAGTGATTGGGGGGGAGATACGCAGTATTTT. The chain joins TRBV24-1 to TRBJ2-3, with 7 bases aligning to TRBD2. The CDR3 is 13 amino acids. The V gene's germline CDR1 is KGHDR and CDR2 SFDVKD. The trim removed 2 bases at V and 5 bases at J, leaving 0 bases unmatched.

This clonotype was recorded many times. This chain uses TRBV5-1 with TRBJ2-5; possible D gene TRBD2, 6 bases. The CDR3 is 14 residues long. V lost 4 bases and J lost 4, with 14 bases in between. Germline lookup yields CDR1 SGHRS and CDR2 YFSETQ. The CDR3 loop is CASSPRLGGETQYF. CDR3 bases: TGCGCCAGCAGCCCGCGACTAGGCGGAGAGACCCAGTACTTC.

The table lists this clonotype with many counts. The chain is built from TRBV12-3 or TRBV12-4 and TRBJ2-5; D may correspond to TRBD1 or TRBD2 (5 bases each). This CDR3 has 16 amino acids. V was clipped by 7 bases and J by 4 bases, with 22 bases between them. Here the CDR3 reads CASKLLRRGGGETQYF. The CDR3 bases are TGTGCCAGCAAATTGTTGCGTAGGGGTGGGGGAGAGACCCAGTACTTC.

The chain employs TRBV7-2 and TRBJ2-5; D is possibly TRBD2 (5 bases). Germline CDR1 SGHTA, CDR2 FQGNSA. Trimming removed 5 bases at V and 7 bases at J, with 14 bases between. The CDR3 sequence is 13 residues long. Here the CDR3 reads CASSGGSQVTQYF. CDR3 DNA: TGTGCCAGCAGCGGCGGGTCTCAGGTGACCCAGTACTTC.

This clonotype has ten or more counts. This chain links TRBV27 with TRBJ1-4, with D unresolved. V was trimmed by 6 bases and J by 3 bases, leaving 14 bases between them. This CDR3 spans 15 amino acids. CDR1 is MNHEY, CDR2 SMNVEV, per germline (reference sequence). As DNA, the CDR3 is TGTGCCAGCAGCTCTATCGACGGTTCTAATGAAAAACTGTTTTTT. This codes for CASSSIDGSNEKLFF.

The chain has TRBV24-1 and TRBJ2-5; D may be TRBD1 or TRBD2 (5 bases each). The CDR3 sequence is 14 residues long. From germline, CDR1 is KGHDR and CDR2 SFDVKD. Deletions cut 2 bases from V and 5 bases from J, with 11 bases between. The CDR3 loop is CATSDWRKGETQYF. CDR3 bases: TGTGCCACCAGTGATTGGAGGAAGGGGGAGACCCAGTACTTC.

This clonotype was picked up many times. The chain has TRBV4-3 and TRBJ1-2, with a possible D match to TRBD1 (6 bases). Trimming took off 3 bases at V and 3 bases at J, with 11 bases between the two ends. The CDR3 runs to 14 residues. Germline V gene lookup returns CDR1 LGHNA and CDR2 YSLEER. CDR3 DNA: TGCGCCAGCAGCCACGAACAGGGCTACTATGGCTACACCTTC. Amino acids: CASSHEQGYYGYTF.

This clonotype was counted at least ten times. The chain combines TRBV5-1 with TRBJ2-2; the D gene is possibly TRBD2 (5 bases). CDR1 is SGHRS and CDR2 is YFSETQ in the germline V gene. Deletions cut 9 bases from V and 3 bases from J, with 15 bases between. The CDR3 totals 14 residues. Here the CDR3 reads CATSTSADTGELFF. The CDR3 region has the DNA TGCGCCACCTCTACTTCAGCGGACACCGGGGAGCTGTTTTTT.

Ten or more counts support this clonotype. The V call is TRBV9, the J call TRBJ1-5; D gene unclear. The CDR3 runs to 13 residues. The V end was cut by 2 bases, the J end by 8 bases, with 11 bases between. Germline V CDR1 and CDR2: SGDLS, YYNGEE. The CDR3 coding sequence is TGTGCCAGCAGCGTTCACGAAAGGGAGCCCCAGCATTTT. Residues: CASSVHEREPQHF.

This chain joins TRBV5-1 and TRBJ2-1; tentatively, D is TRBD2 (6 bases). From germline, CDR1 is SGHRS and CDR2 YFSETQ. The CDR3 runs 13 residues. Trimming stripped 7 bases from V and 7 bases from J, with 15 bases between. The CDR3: CASGRDGGNEQFF. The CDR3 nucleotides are TGCGCCAGCGGAAGGGACGGGGGAAATGAGCAGTTCTTC.

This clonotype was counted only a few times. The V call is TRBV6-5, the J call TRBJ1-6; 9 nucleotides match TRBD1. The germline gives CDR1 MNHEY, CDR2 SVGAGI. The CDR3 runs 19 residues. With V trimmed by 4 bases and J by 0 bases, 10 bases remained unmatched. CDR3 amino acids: CASSFTGGLSSSYNSPLHF. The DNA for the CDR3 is TGTGCCAGCAGTTTTACAGGGGGCCTCTCGAGCTCCTATAATTCACCCCTCCACTTT.

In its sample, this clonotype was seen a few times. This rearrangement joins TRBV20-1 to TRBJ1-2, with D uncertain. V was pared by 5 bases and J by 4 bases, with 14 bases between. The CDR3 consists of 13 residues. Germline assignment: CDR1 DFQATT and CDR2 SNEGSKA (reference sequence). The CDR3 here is CSAPNTYRYGYTF. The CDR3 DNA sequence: TGCAGTGCTCCGAACACATATCGCTATGGCTACACCTTC.

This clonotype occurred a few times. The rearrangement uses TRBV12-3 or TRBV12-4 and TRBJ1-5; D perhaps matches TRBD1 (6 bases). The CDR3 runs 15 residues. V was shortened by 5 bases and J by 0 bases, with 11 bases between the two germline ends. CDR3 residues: CASSRDRISNQPQHF. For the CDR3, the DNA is TGTGCCAGCAGTCGAGACAGGATTAGCAATCAGCCCCAGCATTTT.

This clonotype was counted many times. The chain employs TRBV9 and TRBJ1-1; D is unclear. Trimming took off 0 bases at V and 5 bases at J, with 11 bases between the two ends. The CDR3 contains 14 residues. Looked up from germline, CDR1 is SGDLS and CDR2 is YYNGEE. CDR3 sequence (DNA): TGTGCCAGCAGCGTAGTGGGAAAAGTGACTGAAGCTTTCTTT. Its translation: CASSVVGKVTEAFF.

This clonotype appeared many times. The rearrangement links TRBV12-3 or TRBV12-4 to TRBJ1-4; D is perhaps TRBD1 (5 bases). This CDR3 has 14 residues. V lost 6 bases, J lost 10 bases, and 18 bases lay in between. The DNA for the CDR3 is TGTGCCAGCAGCCCGGGACGGGCGTGGGGAAAACTGTTTTTT. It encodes CASSPGRAWGKLFF.

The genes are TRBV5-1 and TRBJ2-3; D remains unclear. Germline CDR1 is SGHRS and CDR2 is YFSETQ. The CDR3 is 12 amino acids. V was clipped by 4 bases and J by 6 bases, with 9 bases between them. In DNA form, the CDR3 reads TGCGCCAGCAGCCTCTTAATCGATACGCAGTATTTT. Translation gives CASSLLIDTQYF.

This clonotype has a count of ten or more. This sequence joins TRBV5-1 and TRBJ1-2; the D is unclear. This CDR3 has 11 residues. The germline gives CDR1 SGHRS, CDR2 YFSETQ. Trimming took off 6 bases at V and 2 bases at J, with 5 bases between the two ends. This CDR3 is CASNDNYGYTF. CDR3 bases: TGCGCCAGCAACGACAACTATGGCTACACCTTC.

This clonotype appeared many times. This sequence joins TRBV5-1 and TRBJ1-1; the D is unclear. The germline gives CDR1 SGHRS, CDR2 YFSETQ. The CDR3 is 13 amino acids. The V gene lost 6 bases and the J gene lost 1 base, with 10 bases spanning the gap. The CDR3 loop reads CASKRQKNTEAFF. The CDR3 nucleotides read TGCGCCAGCAAACGGCAGAAGAACACTGAAGCTTTCTTT.

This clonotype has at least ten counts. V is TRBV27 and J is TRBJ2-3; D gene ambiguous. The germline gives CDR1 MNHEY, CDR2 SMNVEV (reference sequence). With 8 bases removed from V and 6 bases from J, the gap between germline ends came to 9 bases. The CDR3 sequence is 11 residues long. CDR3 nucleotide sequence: TGTGCCAGCCGATTGGGGGATACGCAGTATTTT. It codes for CASRLGDTQYF.